These 18 T cell receptor beta chains originate from one sample sequenced in a study of human T cells and chemical hapten exposure (dated by TCRdb to the early 2020s). Library generation was performed with RACE. Instrument used: NextSeq 500. The public reads were run again by TCRdb, first through fastp at Q25 and then through MiXCR, and only productive beta chains were kept. Each CDR3 protein gets just one entry, which takes the most common genes and DNA from the rows behind it. In this sample the table shows tens of thousands of distinct CDR3 sequences, around 7.9% of which occur a single time. Roughly 3.8% of the sample is in the top ten clones. This specimen's time point label, interpreted: patch test 2, 6 weeks after DPC sensitization. In light of the paper, this sample's treatment or condition label describes: therapeutic diphenylcyclopropenone sensitization with weekly scalp DPC. The specimen comprised whole blood, sampled in connection with sensitization to the hapten diphenylcyclopropenone (DPC). The receptors here all came from a woman aged 50 to 65 with alopecia areata. Some clones in this sample may be carry-over from other donors' samples.

This chain joins TRBV6-6 and TRBJ2-3; no firm D call. There are 12 residues in the CDR3. V was pared by 5 bases and J by 6 bases, with 9 bases between. CDR1 is MNHNY, CDR2 SVGAGI, per germline (reference sequence). The CDR3 bases are TGTGCCAGCAGTCAAAAGCAGGATACGCAGTATTTT. Translating it yields CASSQKQDTQYF.

The table lists this clonotype with a few counts. The rearrangement joins TRBV12-3 or TRBV12-4 to TRBJ2-7, with 9 bases fitting TRBD2. This CDR3 comprises 16 residues. V lost 4 bases to trimming and J lost 0 bases; unmatched junction nucleotides: 7. CDR3 in amino acids: CASSSVAGESSYEQYF. The CDR3 nucleotides are TGTGCCAGCAGTTCCGTAGCGGGGGAAAGCTCCTACGAGCAGTACTTC.

This clonotype was counted only a few times. The rearrangement links TRBV27 to TRBJ2-1; TRBD1 matches 7 bases. The J segment lost 7 bases and the V segment lost 2 bases, leaving 8 bases of the junction unmatched. The length of the CDR3 is 15 residues. The germline V gene encodes CDR1 MNHEY and CDR2 SMNVEV (reference sequence). The CDR3 region is CASSLVRGCGNEQFF. Here the CDR3 DNA reads TGTGCCAGCAGTTTAGTCAGGGGGTGTGGGAATGAGCAGTTCTTC.

This clonotype turned up a few times. The chain combines TRBV10-1 with TRBJ1-1; no firm D call. The V and J ends lost 0 bases and 4 bases respectively, with 9 bases between them. Germline assignment: CDR1 WNHNN and CDR2 SYGVQD (reference sequence). The length of the CDR3 is 14 residues. The CDR3 loop reads CASSESFSGTEAFF. CDR3 in DNA: TGCGCCAGCAGTGAGTCGTTCTCGGGCACTGAAGCTTTCTTT.

The V call is TRBV12-3 or TRBV12-4, the J call TRBJ2-5; TRBD1 matches 8 bases. V gave up 4 bases and J gave up 4 bases; unmatched junction bases: 2. The CDR3 sequence is 13 residues long. The CDR3 is CASSSTGAETQYF. CDR3 sequence (DNA): TGTGCCAGCAGTTCGACAGGGGCAGAGACCCAGTACTTC.

This clonotype was seen ten or more times. This rearrangement joins TRBV11-3 to TRBJ1-2; possible D gene TRBD1, 5 bases. Germline V CDR1 and CDR2: SGHNT, YENEEA. CDR3 length: 14 amino acids. The V end was cut by 2 bases, the J end by 3 bases, with 10 bases between. CDR3 nucleotide sequence: TGTGCCAGCAGCTTAAGGGGTAACGACTATGGCTACACCTTC. This translates into CASSLRGNDYGYTF. The variable domain in full, completed from reference TRBV11-3 and TRBJ1-2, reads EAGVVQSPRYKIIEKKQPVAFWCNPISGHNTLYWYLQNLGQGPELLIRYENEEAVDDSQLPKDRFSAERLKGVDSTLKIQPAELGDSAVYLCASSLRGNDYGYTFGSGTRLTVV.

At least ten counts were recorded for this clonotype. J is TRBJ1-5 and V is TRBV28; D unclear. Trimming shortened V by 5 bases and J by 4 bases, and 3 bases separated the two germline ends. The CDR3 consists of 11 residues. CDR1 MDHEN and CDR2 SYDVKM come from the germline V gene. The CDR3 nucleotides are TGTGCCAGCAGTATGAATCAGCCCCAGCATTTT. Its protein is CASSMNQPQHF.

The sample holds many counts of this clonotype. J is TRBJ1-1 and V is TRBV6-5, with a weak D call TRBD1 (5 bases). Trimming took 6 bases from V and 2 from J, leaving 25 bases between them. The germline gives CDR1 MNHEY, CDR2 SVGAGI. This CDR3 has 18 residues. The CDR3 DNA reads TGTGCCAGCAGCAGAACCCGCGATACACCGGGACCAAACACTGAAGCTTTCTTT. Protein: CASSRTRDTPGPNTEAFF.

This clonotype was found a few times. The CDR3: CASSQLTGVGNQPQHF. The CDR3 bases are TGTGCCAGCAGCCAATTGACAGGGGTTGGGAATCAGCCCCAGCATTTT. The rearrangement links TRBV4-2 to TRBJ1-5, with 8 bases that match TRBD1. Germline V CDR1 and CDR2: LGHNA, YNFKEQ. The CDR3 is 16 amino acids. Germline trimming cut 2 bases from V and 4 bases from J; bases unmatched to any gene: 7.

This clonotype has just a few counts. The chain links TRBV6-5 to TRBJ1-4, with TRBD1 as a possible D gene (5 bases). This CDR3 has 14 residues. V was shortened by 5 bases and J by 5 bases, with 12 bases between the two germline ends. Germline V gene sequence: CDR1 MNHEY, CDR2 SVGAGI. The CDR3 nucleotides are TGTGCCAGCAGTCCCCTGGGGGTGAATGAAAAACTGTTTTTT. Protein: CASSPLGVNEKLFF.

This clonotype was observed a handful of times. The J gene is TRBJ2-4, the V gene TRBV28; no definite D call. The V end lost 5 bases, the J end lost 9 bases, and 20 bases lay between the germline ends. Germline V CDR1 and CDR2: MDHEN, SYDVKM. The CDR3 totals 15 residues. CDR3: CASSPPVGLHGIQYF. In DNA, the CDR3 is TGTGCCAGCAGTCCCCCTGTGGGGTTGCACGGCATTCAGTACTTC.

This clonotype was counted at least ten times. V and J are TRBV5-5 and TRBJ2-7; 9 bases match TRBD1. The ends lost 4 bases at V and 0 bases at J; junction bases unmatched: 11. The CDR3 is 17 amino acids. The germline V gene has CDR1 SGHKS and CDR2 YYEKEE (reference sequence). The CDR3 coding sequence is TGTGCCAGCAGCCCACGATTGAGGACAGGGGACTCCTACGAGCAGTACTTC. Translation gives CASSPRLRTGDSYEQYF.

J is TRBJ2-7 and V is TRBV10-3; 9 nucleotides align to TRBD1. The CDR3 is made up of 15 amino acids. The J segment lost 2 bases and the V segment lost 6 bases, leaving 8 bases of the junction unmatched. In germline, CDR1 is ENHRY, CDR2 SYGVKD. CDR3 loop: CAISGTGGGTYEQYF. For the CDR3, the DNA is TGTGCCATCAGCGGTACAGGGGGCGGAACCTACGAGCAGTACTTC.

This clonotype turned up a few times. The chain recombines TRBV28 with TRBJ1-2; D perhaps matches TRBD1 (6 bases). The CDR3 contains 12 residues. Germline V CDR1 and CDR2: MDHEN, SYDVKM. Trimming shortened V by 5 bases and J by 8 bases, and 12 bases separated the two germline ends. The CDR3 loop is CASSPGASGYTF. Written as DNA, the CDR3 is TGTGCCAGCAGTCCGGGGGCGTCCGGCTACACCTTC.

This clonotype was observed a handful of times. This chain joins TRBV20-1 and TRBJ1-5; TRBD1 is a possible D gene (6 bases). CDR3 length: 14 residues. Looked up from germline, CDR1 is DFQATT and CDR2 is SNEGSKA (reference sequence). Trimming removed 7 bases at V and 0 bases at J, with 13 bases between. The CDR3 DNA reads as TGCAGTGTCAAGAGGGGGAATAGCAATCAGCCCCAGCATTTT. It codes for CSVKRGNSNQPQHF.

This chain links TRBV6-5 with TRBJ2-7; 11 bases match TRBD1. This CDR3 is 15 amino acids long. Trimming removed 6 bases from V and 0 bases from J; junction bases left unmatched: 4. Germline V CDR1 and CDR2: MNHEY, SVGAGI. CDR3 sequence reads: CASRSGTGGSYEQYF. CDR3 bases: TGTGCCAGCAGGTCCGGGACAGGGGGCTCCTACGAGCAGTACTTC.

The chain recombines TRBV27 with TRBJ2-3, with 8 bases identical to TRBD2. Germline V gene lookup returns CDR1 MNHEY and CDR2 SMNVEV (reference sequence). V dropped 4 bases and J dropped 2; count of bases not matched to a gene: 17. The length of the CDR3 is 19 residues. CDR3 nucleotide sequence: TGTGCCAGCAGTTCATCAGGGAATCGGCCTAGCGGGCTCACAGATACGCAGTATTTT. It specifies CASSSSGNRPSGLTDTQYF.

This clonotype was seen only a few times. J is TRBJ2-2 and V is TRBV6-5; D unresolved. CDR1 is MNHEY and CDR2 is SVGAGI in the germline V gene. This CDR3 has 16 amino acids. Trimming stripped 3 bases from V and 4 bases from J, with 15 bases between. CDR3 sequence reads: CASSYFGQPPTGELFF. The CDR3 nucleotides are TGTGCCAGCAGTTATTTCGGCCAACCCCCCACCGGGGAGCTGTTTTTT.